The clone carrying this TCR beta chain rates as medium-sized (0.01 to 0.1%). Its antigen is as yet unknown. This sample was taken from a study of metastatic and nonmetastatic thyroid tumors. Study-wide context: Repertoires were compared across blood and tumor or nodule tissue from malignant and benign thyroid patients. Findings and caveats of the study: Reportedly, malignant thyroid tumors had significantly higher TCR beta diversity than benign nodules, in blood and tumor.

V shed 7 bases and J shed 4 bases, with 11 bases lying between them. This CDR3 spans 14 amino acids. Original handling: Differences in CDR3 between clinicopathological groups were drawn on to build a classifier intended to discriminate distant-metastatic papillary thyroid cancer patients. TCRdb re-called clones from the PCR reads using MiXCR. The V and J calls and clone size come from TCRdb's table, not from the authors' own analysis. This sample has about 28,000 clones, with under 20% found just once. Nobody among the patients had been given any treatment before thyroid surgery. The source of this sequence is a female donor with papillary thyroid cancer or a benign thyroid nodule (not recorded which). Some clones in this sample may be carry-over from other donors' samples. What was sequenced was blood. This chain connects TRBV12-3 or TRBV12-4 to TRBJ2-6; D may be TRBD2 (5 bases). The chain's CDR3 is CASTSGLGANVLTF. Written as DNA, the CDR3 is TGTGCCAGCACCTCGGGATTGGGGGCCAACGTCCTGACTTTC.